The sequence of this T cell receptor beta chain was determined in a study of OX40 agonist ivuxolimab in advanced cancers. Study summary: Patients undergoing dose escalation presented with hepatocellular carcinoma, melanoma, renal cell or head and neck cancer.

V lost 7 bases to trimming and J lost 8 bases, with 21 bases between them. Germline V gene data show CDR1 as SQVTM and CDR2 as ANQGSEA. The CDR3 spans 14 residues. With regard to this clone: Its antigen is as yet unknown.

Study-level points and caveats: CD8+ T cells were the subset that, on average, had more expanded clones than CD4+.

Some clones are missing from TCRdb's copy, which holds only in-frame ones; the method was immunoSEQ multiplex PCR. The sample comprises about 58,000 clones, 65% to 85% of which are singletons, and about 1.6% rests with the top ten. This TCR was sampled from an adult with an advanced solid tumor such as melanoma, head and neck, liver or kidney cancer. The chain has TRBV29-1 and TRBJ2-1; D uncertain. The sequences come from CD4+ or CD8+ T cells sorted from blood, collected in a trial of the OX40 agonist ivuxolimab. The CDR3 DNA reads as TGCAGCGGGCACCCTCGAGAAGTGATGTATGAGCAGTTCTTC. This sequence encodes CSGHPREVMYEQFF.